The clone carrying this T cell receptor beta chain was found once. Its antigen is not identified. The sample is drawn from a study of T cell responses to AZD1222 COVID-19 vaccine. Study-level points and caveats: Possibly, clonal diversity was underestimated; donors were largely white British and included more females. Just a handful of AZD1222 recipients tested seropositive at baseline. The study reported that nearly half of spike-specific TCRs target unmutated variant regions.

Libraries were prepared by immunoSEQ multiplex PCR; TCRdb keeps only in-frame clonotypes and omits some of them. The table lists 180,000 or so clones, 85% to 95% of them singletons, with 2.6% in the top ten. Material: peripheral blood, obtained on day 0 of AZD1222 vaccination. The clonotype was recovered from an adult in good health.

The CDR3 sequence is CASSLGLAGDSYEQYF. CDR3 coding DNA: TGTGCCAGCAGCTTAGGGCTAGCGGGAGATTCTTACGAGCAGTACTTC. This chain uses TRBV7-9 with TRBJ2-7; 10 bases fit TRBD2. The ends lost 1 base at V and 4 bases at J; junction bases unmatched: 7. Germline assignment: CDR1 SEHNR and CDR2 FQNEAQ (reference sequence). The CDR3 contains 16 residues.